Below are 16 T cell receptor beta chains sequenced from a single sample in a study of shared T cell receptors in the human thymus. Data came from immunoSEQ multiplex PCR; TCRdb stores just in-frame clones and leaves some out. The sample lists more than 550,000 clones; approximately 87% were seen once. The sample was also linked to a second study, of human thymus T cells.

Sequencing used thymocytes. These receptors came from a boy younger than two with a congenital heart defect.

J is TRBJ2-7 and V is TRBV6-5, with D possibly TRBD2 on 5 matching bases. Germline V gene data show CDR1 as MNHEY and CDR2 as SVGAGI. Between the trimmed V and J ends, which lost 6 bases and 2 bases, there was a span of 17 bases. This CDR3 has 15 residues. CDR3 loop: CASRHFIAITYEQYF. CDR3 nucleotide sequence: TGTGCCAGCAGGCACTTCATAGCGATTACCTACGAGCAGTACTTC.

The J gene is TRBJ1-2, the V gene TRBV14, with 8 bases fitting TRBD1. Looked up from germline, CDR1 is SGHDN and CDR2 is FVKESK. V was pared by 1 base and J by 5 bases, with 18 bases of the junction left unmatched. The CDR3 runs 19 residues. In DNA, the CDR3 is TGTGCCAGCAGCCAAGGTGTCAGGACAGGGAATACATTACTATATGGCTACACCTTC. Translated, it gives CASSQGVRTGNTLLYGYTF.

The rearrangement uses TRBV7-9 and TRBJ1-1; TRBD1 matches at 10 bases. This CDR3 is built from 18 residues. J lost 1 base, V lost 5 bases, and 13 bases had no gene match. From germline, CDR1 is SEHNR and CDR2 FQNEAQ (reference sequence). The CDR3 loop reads CASSLRQGAPLGNTEAFF. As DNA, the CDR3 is TGTGCCAGCAGCCTTCGACAGGGGGCCCCCCTGGGGAACACTGAAGCTTTCTTT.

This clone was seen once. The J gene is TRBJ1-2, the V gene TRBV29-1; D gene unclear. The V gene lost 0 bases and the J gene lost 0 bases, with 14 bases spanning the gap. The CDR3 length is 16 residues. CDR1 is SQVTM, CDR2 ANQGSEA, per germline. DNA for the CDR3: TGCAGCGTTGAAGAGGAGGAGGGAAGAACTAACTATGGCTACACCTTC. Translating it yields CSVEEEEGRTNYGYTF.

CDR3 residues: CASSEGLGAVRRGNQPQHF. The CDR3 DNA reads as TGTGCCAGCAGCGAAGGGTTAGGGGCAGTCCGTAGGGGCAATCAGCCCCAGCATTTT. V and J are TRBV21-1 and TRBJ1-5; TRBD1 is taken as the D call from the table, unchecked against the DNA. TRBV21-1 is shown as a pseudogene. The CDR3 extends over 19 amino acids.

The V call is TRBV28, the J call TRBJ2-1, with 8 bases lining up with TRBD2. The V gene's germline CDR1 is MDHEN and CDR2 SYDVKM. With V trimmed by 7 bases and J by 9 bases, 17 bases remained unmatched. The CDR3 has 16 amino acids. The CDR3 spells CASNSLTRGGRSEQFF. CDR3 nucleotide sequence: TGTGCCAGCAATTCACTTACCCGGGGGGGTCGGAGTGAGCAGTTCTTC.

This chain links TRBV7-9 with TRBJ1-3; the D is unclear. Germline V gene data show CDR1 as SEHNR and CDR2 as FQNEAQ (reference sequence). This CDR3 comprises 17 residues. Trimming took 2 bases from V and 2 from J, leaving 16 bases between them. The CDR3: CASSLLGGSLAGNTIYF. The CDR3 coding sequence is TGTGCCAGCAGCTTACTGGGAGGGAGTTTGGCTGGAAACACCATATATTTT.

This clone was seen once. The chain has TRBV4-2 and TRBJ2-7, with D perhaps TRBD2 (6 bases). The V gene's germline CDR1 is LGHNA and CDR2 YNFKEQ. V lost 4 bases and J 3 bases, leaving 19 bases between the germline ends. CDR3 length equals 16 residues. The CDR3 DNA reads TGTGCCAGCAGCCCCGCGAGGGCTAGCGCGGACTACGAGCAGTACTTC. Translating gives CASSPARASADYEQYF.

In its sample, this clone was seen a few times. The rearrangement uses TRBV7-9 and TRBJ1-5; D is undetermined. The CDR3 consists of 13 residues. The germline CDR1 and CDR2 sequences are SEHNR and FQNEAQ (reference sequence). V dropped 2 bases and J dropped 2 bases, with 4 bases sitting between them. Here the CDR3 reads CASSLTGNQPQHF. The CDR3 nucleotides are TGTGCCAGCAGCTTAACAGGCAATCAGCCCCAGCATTTT.

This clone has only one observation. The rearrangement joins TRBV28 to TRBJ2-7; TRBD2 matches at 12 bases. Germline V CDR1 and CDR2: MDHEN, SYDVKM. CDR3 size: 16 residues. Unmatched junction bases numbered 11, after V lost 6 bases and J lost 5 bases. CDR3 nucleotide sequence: TGTGCCAGCAGGTGGACTAGCGGGGCGGGGGCCCACGAGCAGTACTTC. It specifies CASRWTSGAGAHEQYF.

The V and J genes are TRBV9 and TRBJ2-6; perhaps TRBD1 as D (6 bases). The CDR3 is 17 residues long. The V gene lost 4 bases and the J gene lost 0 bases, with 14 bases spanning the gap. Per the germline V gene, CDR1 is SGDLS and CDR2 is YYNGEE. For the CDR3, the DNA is TGTGCCAGCAGCCCCCGACAGGAGGTCTCTGGGGCCAACGTCCTGACTTTC. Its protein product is CASSPRQEVSGANVLTF.

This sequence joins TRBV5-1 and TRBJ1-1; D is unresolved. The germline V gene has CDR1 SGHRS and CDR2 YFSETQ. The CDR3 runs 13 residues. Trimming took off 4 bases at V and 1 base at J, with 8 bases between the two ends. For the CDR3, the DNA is TGCGCCAGCAGCGAGACTTCGAACACTGAAGCTTTCTTT. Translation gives CASSETSNTEAFF.

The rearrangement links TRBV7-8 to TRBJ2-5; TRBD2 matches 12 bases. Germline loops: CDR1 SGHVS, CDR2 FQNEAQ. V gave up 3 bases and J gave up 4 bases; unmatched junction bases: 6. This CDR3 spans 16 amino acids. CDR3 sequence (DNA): TGTGCCAGCAGCTTTCGACTAGCGGGGGTAATAGAGACCCAGTACTTC. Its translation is CASSFRLAGVIETQYF.

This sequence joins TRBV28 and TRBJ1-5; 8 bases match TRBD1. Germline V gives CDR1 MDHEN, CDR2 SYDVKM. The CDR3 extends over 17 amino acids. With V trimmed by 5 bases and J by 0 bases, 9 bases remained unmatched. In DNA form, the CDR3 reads TGTGCCAGCAGTAAGACAGGGGAAATCTATAGCAATCAGCCCCAGCATTTT. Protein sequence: CASSKTGEIYSNQPQHF.

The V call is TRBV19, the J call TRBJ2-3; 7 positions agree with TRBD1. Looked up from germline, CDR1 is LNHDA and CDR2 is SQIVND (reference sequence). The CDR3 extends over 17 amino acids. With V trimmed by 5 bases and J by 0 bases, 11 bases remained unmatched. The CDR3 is CASSAREQGFSTDTQYF. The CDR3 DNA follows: TGTGCCAGTAGTGCCCGAGAACAGGGGTTTAGCACAGATACGCAGTATTTT.

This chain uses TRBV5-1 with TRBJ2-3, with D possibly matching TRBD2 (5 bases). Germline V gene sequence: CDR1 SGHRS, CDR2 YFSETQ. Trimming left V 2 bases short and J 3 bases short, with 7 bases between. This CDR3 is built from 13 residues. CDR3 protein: CASSFEGTDTQYF. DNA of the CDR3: TGCGCCAGCAGCTTTGAGGGAACAGATACGCAGTATTTT.